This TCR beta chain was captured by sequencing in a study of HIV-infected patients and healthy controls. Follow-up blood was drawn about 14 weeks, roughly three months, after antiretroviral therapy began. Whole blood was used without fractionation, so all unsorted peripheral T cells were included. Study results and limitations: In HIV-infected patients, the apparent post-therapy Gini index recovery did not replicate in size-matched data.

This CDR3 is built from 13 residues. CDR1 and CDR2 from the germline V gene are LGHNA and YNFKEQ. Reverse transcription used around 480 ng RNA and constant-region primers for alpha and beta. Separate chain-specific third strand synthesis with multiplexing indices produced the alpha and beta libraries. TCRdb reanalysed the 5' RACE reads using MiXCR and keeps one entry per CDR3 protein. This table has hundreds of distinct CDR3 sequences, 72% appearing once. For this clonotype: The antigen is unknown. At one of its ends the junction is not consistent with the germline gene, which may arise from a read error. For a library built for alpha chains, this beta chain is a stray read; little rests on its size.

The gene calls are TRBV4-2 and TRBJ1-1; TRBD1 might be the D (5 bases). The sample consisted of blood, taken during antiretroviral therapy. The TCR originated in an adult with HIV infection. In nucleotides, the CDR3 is TGTGCCAGCAGCCAACTAGACAGAGAACGGGCCAGATTT. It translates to CASSQLDRERARF.